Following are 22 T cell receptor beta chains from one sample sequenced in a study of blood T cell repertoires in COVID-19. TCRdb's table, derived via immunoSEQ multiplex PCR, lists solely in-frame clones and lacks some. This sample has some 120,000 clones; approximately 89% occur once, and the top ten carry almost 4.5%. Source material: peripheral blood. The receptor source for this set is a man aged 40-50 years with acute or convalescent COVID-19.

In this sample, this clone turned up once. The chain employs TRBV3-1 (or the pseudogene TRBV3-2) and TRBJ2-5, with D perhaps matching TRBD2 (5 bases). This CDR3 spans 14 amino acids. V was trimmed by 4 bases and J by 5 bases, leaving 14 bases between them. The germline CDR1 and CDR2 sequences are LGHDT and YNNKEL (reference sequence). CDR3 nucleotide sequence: TGTGCCAGCAGCCCAGAAATTCGAGGGGAGACCCAGTACTTC. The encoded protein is CASSPEIRGETQYF.

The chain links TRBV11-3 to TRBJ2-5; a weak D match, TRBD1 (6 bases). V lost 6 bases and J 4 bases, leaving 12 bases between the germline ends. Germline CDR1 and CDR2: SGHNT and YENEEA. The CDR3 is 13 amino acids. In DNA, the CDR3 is TGTGCCAGCAGTACAGGGACGGGAGAGACCCAGTACTTC. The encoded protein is CASSTGTGETQYF.

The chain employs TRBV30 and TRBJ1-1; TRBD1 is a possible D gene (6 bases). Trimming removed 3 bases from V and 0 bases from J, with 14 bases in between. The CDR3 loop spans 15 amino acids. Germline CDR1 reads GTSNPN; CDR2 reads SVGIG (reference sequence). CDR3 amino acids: CAWSPSRGMNTEAFF. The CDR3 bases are TGTGCCTGGAGCCCGTCGAGGGGGATGAACACTGAAGCTTTCTTT.

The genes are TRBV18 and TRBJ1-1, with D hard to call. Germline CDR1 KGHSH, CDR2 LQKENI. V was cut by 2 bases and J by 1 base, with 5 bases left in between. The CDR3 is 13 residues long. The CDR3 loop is CASSPGENTEAFF. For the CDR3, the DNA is TGTGCCAGCTCACCAGGAGAGAACACTGAAGCTTTCTTT.

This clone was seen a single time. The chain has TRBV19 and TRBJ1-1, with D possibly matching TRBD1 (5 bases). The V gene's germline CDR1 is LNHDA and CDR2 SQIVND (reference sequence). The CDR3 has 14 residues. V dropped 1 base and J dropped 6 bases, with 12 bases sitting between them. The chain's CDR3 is CASSIGGVGPEAFF. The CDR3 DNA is TGTGCCAGTAGTATAGGGGGCGTGGGCCCTGAAGCTTTCTTT.

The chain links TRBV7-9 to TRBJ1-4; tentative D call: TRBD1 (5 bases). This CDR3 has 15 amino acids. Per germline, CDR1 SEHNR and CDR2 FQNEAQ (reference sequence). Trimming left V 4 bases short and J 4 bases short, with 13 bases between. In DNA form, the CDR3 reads TGTGCCAGCAGCTCTTATGTGGGGGGTAATGAAAAACTGTTTTTT. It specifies CASSSYVGGNEKLFF.

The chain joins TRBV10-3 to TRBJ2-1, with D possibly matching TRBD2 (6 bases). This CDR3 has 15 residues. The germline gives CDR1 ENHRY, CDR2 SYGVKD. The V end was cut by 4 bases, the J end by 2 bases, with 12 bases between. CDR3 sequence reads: CAISGDSLPYNEQFF. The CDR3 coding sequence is TGTGCCATCAGTGGGGACTCACTACCCTACAATGAGCAGTTCTTC.

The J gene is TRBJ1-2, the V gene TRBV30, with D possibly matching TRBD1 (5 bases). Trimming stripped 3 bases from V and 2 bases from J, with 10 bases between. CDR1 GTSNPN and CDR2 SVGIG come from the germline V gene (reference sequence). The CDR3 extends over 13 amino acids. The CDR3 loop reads CAWSFSGNYGYTF. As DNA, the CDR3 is TGTGCCTGGAGCTTCTCAGGGAACTATGGCTACACCTTC.

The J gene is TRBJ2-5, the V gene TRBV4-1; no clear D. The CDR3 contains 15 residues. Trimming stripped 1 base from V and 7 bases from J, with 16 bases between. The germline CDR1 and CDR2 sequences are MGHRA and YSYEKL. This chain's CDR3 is CASSQGFEDSGTQYF. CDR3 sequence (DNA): TGCGCCAGCAGCCAAGGCTTTGAGGATTCCGGGACCCAGTACTTC.

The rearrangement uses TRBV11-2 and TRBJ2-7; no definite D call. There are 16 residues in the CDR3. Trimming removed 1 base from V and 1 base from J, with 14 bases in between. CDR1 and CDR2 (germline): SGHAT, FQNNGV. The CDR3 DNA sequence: TGTGCCAGCAGCTTAGTCCGAGACTTTTTTTCCTACGAGCAGTACTTC. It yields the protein CASSLVRDFFSYEQYF.

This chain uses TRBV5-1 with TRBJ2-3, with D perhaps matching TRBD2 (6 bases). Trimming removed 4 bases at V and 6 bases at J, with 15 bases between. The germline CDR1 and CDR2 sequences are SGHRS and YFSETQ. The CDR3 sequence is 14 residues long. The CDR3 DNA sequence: TGCGCCAGCAGCGATGGGACTTCCGGGGATACGCAGTATTTT. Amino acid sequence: CASSDGTSGDTQYF.

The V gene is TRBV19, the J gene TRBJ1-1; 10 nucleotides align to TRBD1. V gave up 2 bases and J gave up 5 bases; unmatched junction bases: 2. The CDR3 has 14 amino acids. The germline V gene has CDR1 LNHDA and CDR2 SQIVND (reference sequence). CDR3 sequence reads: CASSIRGQGTEAFF. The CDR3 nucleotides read TGTGCCAGTAGTATACGGGGACAGGGGACTGAAGCTTTCTTT.

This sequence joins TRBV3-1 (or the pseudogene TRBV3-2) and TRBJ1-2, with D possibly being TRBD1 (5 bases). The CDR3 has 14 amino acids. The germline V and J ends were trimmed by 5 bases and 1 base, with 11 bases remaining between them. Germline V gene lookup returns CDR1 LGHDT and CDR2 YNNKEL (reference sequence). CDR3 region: CASSSIDSNYGYTF. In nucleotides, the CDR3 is TGTGCCAGCAGCTCTATCGACAGTAACTATGGCTACACCTTC.

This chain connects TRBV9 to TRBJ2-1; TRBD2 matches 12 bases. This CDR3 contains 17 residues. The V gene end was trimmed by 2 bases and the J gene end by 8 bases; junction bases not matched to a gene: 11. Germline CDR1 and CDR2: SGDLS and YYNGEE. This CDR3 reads CASSVSSGRAVVDEQFF. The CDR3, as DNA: TGTGCCAGCAGCGTCTCTAGCGGGAGGGCCGTGGTCGATGAGCAGTTCTTC.

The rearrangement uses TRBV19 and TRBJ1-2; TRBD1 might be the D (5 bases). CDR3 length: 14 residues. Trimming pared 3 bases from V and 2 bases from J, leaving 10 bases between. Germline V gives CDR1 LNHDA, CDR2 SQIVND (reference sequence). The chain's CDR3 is CASSIPAGNYGYTF. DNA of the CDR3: TGTGCCAGTAGTATCCCGGCAGGGAACTATGGCTACACCTTC. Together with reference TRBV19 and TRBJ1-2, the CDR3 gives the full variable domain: DGGITQSPKYLFRKEGQNVTLSCEQNLNHDAMYWYRQDPGQGLRLIYYSQIVNDFQKGDIAEGYSVSREKKESFPLTVTSAQKNPTAFYLCASSIPAGNYGYTFGSGTRLTVV.

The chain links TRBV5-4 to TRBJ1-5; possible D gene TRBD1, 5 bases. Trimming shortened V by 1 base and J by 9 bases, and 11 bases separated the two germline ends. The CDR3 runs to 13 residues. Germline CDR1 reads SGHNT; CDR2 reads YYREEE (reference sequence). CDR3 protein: CASSLRGIGPQHF. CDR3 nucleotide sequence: TGTGCCAGCAGCTTGCGGGGGATTGGGCCCCAGCATTTT.

The CDR3: CASSVDQGRALGYTF. CDR3 sequence (DNA): TGTGCCAGCAGCGTAGATCAGGGAAGGGCCCTTGGCTACACCTTC. The J gene is TRBJ1-2, the V gene TRBV9; perhaps TRBD1 as D (5 bases). This CDR3 region has 15 residues. Trimming took 0 bases from V and 7 from J, leaving 16 bases between them. In germline, CDR1 is SGDLS, CDR2 YYNGEE.

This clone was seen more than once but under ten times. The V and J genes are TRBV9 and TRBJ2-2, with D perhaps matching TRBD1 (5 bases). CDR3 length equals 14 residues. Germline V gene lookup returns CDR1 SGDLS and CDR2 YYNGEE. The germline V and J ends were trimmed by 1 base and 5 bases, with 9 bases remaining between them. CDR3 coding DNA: TGTGCCAGCAGCGTAAGACCAGGGACCGGGGAGCTGTTTTTT. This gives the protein CASSVRPGTGELFF.

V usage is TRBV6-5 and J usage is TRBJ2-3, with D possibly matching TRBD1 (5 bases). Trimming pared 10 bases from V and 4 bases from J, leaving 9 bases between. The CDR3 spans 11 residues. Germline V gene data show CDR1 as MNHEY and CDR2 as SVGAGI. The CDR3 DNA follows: TGTGCCACCTTAGGGGCAGATACGCAGTATTTT. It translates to CATLGADTQYF.

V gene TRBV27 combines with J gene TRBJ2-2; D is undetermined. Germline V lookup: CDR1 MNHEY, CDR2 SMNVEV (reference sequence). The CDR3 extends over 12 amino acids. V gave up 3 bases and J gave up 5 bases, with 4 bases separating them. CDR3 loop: CASSFLTGELFF. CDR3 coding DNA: TGTGCCAGCAGTTTCTTGACCGGGGAGCTGTTTTTT.

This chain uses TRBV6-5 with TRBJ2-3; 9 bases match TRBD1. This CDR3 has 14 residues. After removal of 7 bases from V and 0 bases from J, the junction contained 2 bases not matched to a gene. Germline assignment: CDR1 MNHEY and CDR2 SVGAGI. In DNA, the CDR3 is TGTGCCAGCAACGGACAGGGGAGCACAGATACGCAGTATTTT. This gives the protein CASNGQGSTDTQYF.

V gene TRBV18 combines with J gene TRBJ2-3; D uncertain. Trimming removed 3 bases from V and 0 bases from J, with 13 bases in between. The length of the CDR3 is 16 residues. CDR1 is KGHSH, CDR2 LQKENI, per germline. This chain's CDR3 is CASSPYSFTSTDTQYF. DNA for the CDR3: TGTGCCAGCTCACCCTACTCCTTTACTAGCACAGATACGCAGTATTTT.